This T cell receptor beta chain was sequenced for a study of spatial heterogeneity in lung cancer. CDR3 length: 12 residues. Trimming left V 11 bases short and J 5 bases short, with 13 bases between. Germline CDR1 is LNHDA and CDR2 is SQIVND (reference sequence). Concerning this clonotype: Here the CDR3 omits its conserved ending phenylalanine or tryptophan, so a read error is the likely source.

TCRdb processed the 5' RACE reads anew with MiXCR; each CDR3 protein has one entry. The data show tens of thousands of distinct CDR3 sequences, with roughly 8% seen just once and under 30% held by the top ten. Time point here: sample taken at primary tumor resection. Unsorted tumor, nontumor lung tissue or cryopreserved PBMC supplied the whole RNA. This clonotype originated in a male donor with early-stage non-small cell lung cancer. This material consisted of PBMCs, taken at surgery. The chain is built from TRBV19 and TRBJ2-1, with D possibly being TRBD1 (6 bases). CDR3 protein: CAHRETDNEQFL. The CDR3 DNA follows: TGTGCCCACAGGGAGACAGACAATGAGCAGTTCCTC.